The 22 T cell receptor beta chains below come from one sample, sequenced in a study of cytomegalovirus exposure and HLA in healthy donors. PCR amplification relied on 60 Vbeta primers (plus 13 Jbeta primers). The table came from immunoSEQ multiplex PCR; TCRdb's copy has only in-frame clones and leaves some out. This sample's clone table lists approximately 190,000 clones. Sequencing used PBMCs. Receptors originate from a boy between 10 and 17 years old in good health and CMV-seronegative.

V and J are TRBV5-1 and TRBJ2-5; D is perhaps TRBD1 (5 bases). Judging by the DNA end, TRBJ2-7 fits better; the J call may be wrong. The CDR3 spans 15 residues. Germline values: CDR1 SGHRS, CDR2 YFSETQ. CDR3 amino acids: CASSLVPGISYEQYF. In DNA form, the CDR3 reads TGCGCCAGCAGCTTGGTGCCAGGGATCTCCTACGAGCAGTACTTC.

The rearrangement joins TRBV7-2 to TRBJ2-7; D gene unclear. The CDR3 is 13 amino acids. V lost 7 bases, J lost 9 bases, and 19 bases lay in between. In germline, CDR1 is SGHTA, CDR2 FQGNSA. The CDR3 loop is CASTRPSAVGQYF. In nucleotides, the CDR3 is TGTGCCAGCACCAGACCCTCTGCGGTGGGGCAGTACTTC.

The chain couples TRBV2 to TRBJ2-6; a possible D gene is TRBD1 (6 bases). Trimming removed 7 bases at V and 0 bases at J, with 19 bases between. Germline CDR1 is SNHLY and CDR2 is FYNNEI. The CDR3 spans 18 residues. CDR3 DNA: TGTGCCAGCATTCTTAGGGGGAGTTTTGGCTCTGGGGCCAACGTCCTGACTTTC. Amino acids: CASILRGSFGSGANVLTF. Filled out from reference TRBV2 and TRBJ2-6, the complete variable domain reads EPEVTQTPSHQVTQMGQEVILRCVPISNHLYFYWYRQILGQKVEFLVSFYNNEISEKSEIFDDQFSVERPDGSNFTLKIRSTKLEDSAMYFCASILRGSFGSGANVLTFGAGSRLTVL.

The CDR3 DNA is TGCAGTCCCCCGGGCACTGAAGCTTTCTTT. This sequence encodes CSPPGTEAFF. The chain carries TRBV20-1 and TRBJ1-1; no definite D call. CDR3 length: 10 amino acids. Trimming cost V 8 bases and J 4 bases, with 8 bases left between them. Germline V gene sequence: CDR1 DFQATT, CDR2 SNEGSKA (reference sequence).

The chain combines TRBV21-1 with TRBJ1-5; the DNA was not compared with TRBD1, the D call given in the table. TRBV21-1 is a listed pseudogene. The CDR3 loop spans 16 amino acids. CDR3 sequence reads: CASSRSRGDSNQPQHF. Here the CDR3 DNA reads TGTGCCAGCTCCCGTTCCAGGGGCGATAGCAATCAGCCCCAGCATTTT.

This chain connects TRBV5-4 to TRBJ2-2; a possible D gene is TRBD2 (6 bases). Germline CDR1 SGHNT, CDR2 YYREEE (reference sequence). The V gene lost 0 bases and the J gene lost 0 bases, with 9 bases spanning the gap. The CDR3 spans 16 residues. The DNA of the CDR3 is TGTGCCAGCAGCTTGGCCCTAGCGACGAACACCGGGGAGCTGTTTTTT. It is translated as CASSLALATNTGELFF.

CDR3 sequence: CASSEATRSNYGYTF. The CDR3, as DNA: TGTGCCAGCAGTGAAGCCACGAGGTCTAACTATGGCTACACCTTC. V is TRBV6-1 and J is TRBJ1-2; D remains unclear. Germline CDR1 is MNHNS and CDR2 is SASEGT. Deletions cut 0 bases from V and 0 bases from J, with 8 bases between. The CDR3 covers 15 residues.

V is TRBV7-9 and J is TRBJ1-4, with D perhaps TRBD1 (6 bases). V was cut by 5 bases and J by 6 bases, with 13 bases left in between. The length of the CDR3 is 14 residues. Germline assignment: CDR1 SEHNR and CDR2 FQNEAQ (reference sequence). CDR3 residues: CASSHGQSHEKLFF. DNA of the CDR3: TGTGCCAGCAGCCACGGACAGAGTCATGAAAAACTGTTTTTT. The full variable domain, in which reference TRBV7-9 and TRBJ1-4 provide the parts outside the CDR3, is DTGVSQNPRHKITKRGQNVTFRCDPISEHNRLYWYRQTLGQGPEFLTYFQNEAQLEKSRLLSDRFSAERPKGSFSTLEIQRTEQGDSAMYLCASSHGQSHEKLFFGSGTQLSVL.

In DNA form, the CDR3 reads TGTGCCAGCAGGACAGGAGACCAGCCCCAGCATTTT. Translation: CASRTGDQPQHF. The gene calls are TRBV6-5 and TRBJ1-5; a possible D gene is TRBD1 (6 bases). From germline, CDR1 is MNHEY and CDR2 SVGAGI. The V end lost 6 bases, the J end lost 7 bases, and 10 bases lay between the germline ends. This CDR3 has 12 amino acids.

V and J are TRBV10-3 and TRBJ2-3; perhaps TRBD2 as D (7 bases). The V end was cut by 1 base, the J end by 2 bases, with 13 bases between. The CDR3 totals 16 residues. Germline CDR1 reads ENHRY; CDR2 reads SYGVKD. The CDR3 DNA sequence: TGTGCCATCAGTGAGTTCAAGGCGGGGGCCACAGATACGCAGTATTTT. Its translation: CAISEFKAGATDTQYF.

V and J are TRBV30 and TRBJ2-5, with D possibly matching TRBD1 (7 bases). The J call may be in error: the DNA end matches TRBJ2-7 better. The germline V gene encodes CDR1 GTSNPN and CDR2 SVGIG (reference sequence). The CDR3 runs to 12 residues. The CDR3 DNA is TGTGCCTGGTCAGGGGGGAGTTCCGAGCAGTACTTC. Its protein is CAWSGGSSEQYF.

The chain is built from TRBV7-6 and TRBJ2-3; 12 bases agree with TRBD2. This CDR3 comprises 18 residues. From germline, CDR1 is SGHVS and CDR2 FNYEAQ. The V gene end was trimmed by 1 base and the J gene end by 0 bases; junction bases not matched to a gene: 5. CDR3 in DNA: TGTGCCAGCAGCTTAGTGCTAGCGGGGGGGTTGAGCACAGATACGCAGTATTTT. It encodes CASSLVLAGGLSTDTQYF.

This chain uses TRBV7-2 with TRBJ1-1; 7 bases are shared with TRBD1. Germline loops: CDR1 SGHTA, CDR2 FQGNSA. CDR3 length: 14 residues. J lost 4 bases, V lost 1 base, and 3 bases had no gene match. The DNA of the CDR3 is TGTGCCAGCAGCTTAGAGGGGGCGATCACTGAAGCTTTCTTT. Translated, it gives CASSLEGAITEAFF.

The J gene is TRBJ1-1, the V gene TRBV6-5; TRBD1 might be the D (5 bases). CDR1 is MNHEY and CDR2 is SVGAGI in the germline V gene. This CDR3 is built from 13 residues. The germline V and J ends were trimmed by 6 bases and 7 bases, with 15 bases remaining between them. In nucleotides, the CDR3 is TGTGCCAGCAGCCCTCATGGACAAGTTGAAGCTTTCTTT. Translated, it gives CASSPHGQVEAFF.

The chain combines TRBV6-1 with TRBJ2-7, with D maybe TRBD2 (6 bases). The germline V gene has CDR1 MNHNS and CDR2 SASEGT. The CDR3 is made up of 14 amino acids. The germline V and J ends were trimmed by 4 bases and 6 bases, with 16 bases remaining between them. The CDR3: CASSVTGTAGEQYF. The CDR3 coding sequence is TGTGCCAGCAGTGTTACCGGGACTGCGGGCGAGCAGTACTTC.

V is TRBV5-1 and J is TRBJ2-3; 14 bases are a match to TRBD2. V dropped 0 bases and J dropped 4; count of bases not matched to a gene: 4. This CDR3 has 17 residues. Germline V gives CDR1 SGHRS, CDR2 YFSETQ. The CDR3 protein is CASSLGLAGGAADTQYF. The CDR3 DNA is TGCGCCAGCAGCTTGGGACTAGCGGGGGGGGCGGCAGATACGCAGTATTTT. Using reference TRBV5-1 and TRBJ2-3 for the parts outside the CDR3, the full variable domain is KAGVTQTPRYLIKTRGQQVTLSCSPISGHRSVSWYQQTPGQGLQFLFEYFSETQRNKGNFPGRFSGRQFSNSRSEMNVSTLELGDSALYLCASSLGLAGGAADTQYFGPGTRLTVL.

The chain has TRBV4-1 and TRBJ1-2; 9 nucleotides match TRBD1. Germline V lookup: CDR1 MGHRA, CDR2 YSYEKL. J gave up 6 bases and V 0 bases, and 17 bases lay outside the gene matches. This CDR3 has 19 amino acids. CDR3 sequence reads: CASSQDRGPEDRGFNGYTF. The CDR3 DNA reads TGCGCCAGCAGCCAAGATCGCGGTCCGGAGGACAGGGGTTTTAATGGCTACACCTTC.

On this clone itself: The conserved phenylalanine or tryptophan is not found at the CDR3 terminus, so this likely reflects a read error. V is TRBV4-1 and J is TRBJ1-2, with TRBD1 as a possible D gene (5 bases). The CDR3 runs to 14 residues. The germline gives CDR1 MGHRA, CDR2 YSYEKL. The germline V and J ends were trimmed by 0 bases and 6 bases, with 11 bases remaining between them. CDR3 region: CASSQEGGANGYTL. The DNA of the CDR3 is TGCGCCAGCAGCCAAGAGGGAGGGGCGAATGGCTACACCCTC.

The J gene is TRBJ1-5, the V gene TRBV10-1; 10 bases match TRBD1. The germline gives CDR1 WNHNN, CDR2 SYGVQD (reference sequence). The CDR3 extends over 18 amino acids. V lost 5 bases, J lost 0 bases, and 10 bases stayed unmatched. In DNA, the CDR3 is TGCGCCAGCAGTCCGACAGGGGGCCAGGCTAATAGCAATCAGCCCCAGCATTTT. This sequence encodes CASSPTGGQANSNQPQHF.

The chain has TRBV11-2 and TRBJ1-2; 8 positions agree with TRBD1. This CDR3 region has 13 residues. V was pared by 3 bases and J by 6 bases, with 3 bases of the junction left unmatched. CDR1 SGHAT and CDR2 FQNNGV come from the germline V gene. CDR3 amino acids: CASSFQGADGYTF. CDR3 in DNA: TGTGCCAGCAGCTTCCAGGGGGCGGATGGCTACACCTTC. The full variable domain, rest sourced from reference TRBV11-2 and TRBJ1-2, is EAGVAQSPRYKIIEKRQSVAFWCNPISGHATLYWYQQILGQGPKLLIQFQNNGVVDDSQLPKDRFSAERLKGVDSTLKIQPAKLEDSAVYLCASSFQGADGYTFGSGTRLTVV.

Comments on this clone: The junction departs from the called germline gene at one end, perhaps through a read error. The identical CDR3 is also encoded by other nucleotide sequences in the sample. The chain uses TRBV7-7 and TRBJ2-3; 8 nucleotides align to TRBD2. The CDR3 runs 14 residues. The germline gives CDR1 SSHAT, CDR2 FNYEAQ (reference sequence). CDR3 in amino acids: CASSSGLATDTQYF. The CDR3 DNA follows: TGTGCTAGCAGCTCAGGACTAGCTACAGATACGCAGTATTTT.

V usage is TRBV28 and J usage is TRBJ1-4; 10 bases fit TRBD1. The germline CDR1 and CDR2 sequences are MDHEN and SYDVKM. Trimming removed 4 bases from V and 0 bases from J; junction bases left unmatched: 8. This CDR3 spans 18 amino acids. CDR3: CASSSADRGDATNEKLFF. The CDR3 DNA is TGTGCCAGCAGTTCCGCGGACAGGGGGGATGCAACTAATGAAAAACTGTTTTTT.